This T cell receptor beta chain was sequenced for a study of T cells in Graves' hyperthyroidism and ophthalmopathy. Reasons for excluding patients were uncontrolled infection, other autoimmune disease, pregnancy or lactation. This clonotype appeared a few times. The V and J ends lost 2 bases and 7 bases, in that order; junction bases with no gene match: 5. CDR3 size: 14 residues. The germline V gene has CDR1 MDHEN and CDR2 SYDVKM. Researchers amplified the TCR beta CDR3 regions from RNA transcripts. The HTBI primer set drove a first-round RT-PCR of the TCR CDR3. A single record per CDR3 protein comes from TCRdb applying MiXCR to the multiplex PCR reads. This sample has a few hundred thousand distinct CDR3 sequences, with roughly 25% found just once.

The receptor was isolated from a man over 45 with Graves' hyperthyroidism. The chain combines TRBV28 with TRBJ2-1; 7 nucleotides agree with TRBD2. The sequenced sample consisted of blood. This chain's CDR3 is CASSLGDYLNEQFF. In DNA form, the CDR3 reads TGTGCCAGCAGTTTAGGGGACTATCTTAATGAGCAGTTCTTC.